This record looks at one TCR beta chain sequence and its context. The ends were cut back, 0 bases at V and 4 bases at J, with 13 bases in the middle. The CDR3 has 15 amino acids. Germline V CDR1 and CDR2: LGHNA, YSLEER. Profiling relied on immunoSEQ multiplex PCR, and the TCRdb table lists in-frame clones only, not all of them. Among about 180,000 clones, roughly four fifths were seen once, and the ten largest hold over 6%. The entry originates in a study of blood T cell repertoires in COVID-19. The wider study: Whether acute or convalescent, the COVID-19 samples came from the United States, Italy and Spain.

The sample consisted of peripheral blood. This TCR was sampled from a woman in her seventies with COVID-19, enrolled during active disease. The chain carries TRBV4-3 and TRBJ2-7; D is perhaps TRBD1 (6 bases). CDR3 coding DNA: TGCGCCAGCAGCCAAGATCGAACAGGGATTTACGAGCAGTACTTC. Encoded protein: CASSQDRTGIYEQYF.